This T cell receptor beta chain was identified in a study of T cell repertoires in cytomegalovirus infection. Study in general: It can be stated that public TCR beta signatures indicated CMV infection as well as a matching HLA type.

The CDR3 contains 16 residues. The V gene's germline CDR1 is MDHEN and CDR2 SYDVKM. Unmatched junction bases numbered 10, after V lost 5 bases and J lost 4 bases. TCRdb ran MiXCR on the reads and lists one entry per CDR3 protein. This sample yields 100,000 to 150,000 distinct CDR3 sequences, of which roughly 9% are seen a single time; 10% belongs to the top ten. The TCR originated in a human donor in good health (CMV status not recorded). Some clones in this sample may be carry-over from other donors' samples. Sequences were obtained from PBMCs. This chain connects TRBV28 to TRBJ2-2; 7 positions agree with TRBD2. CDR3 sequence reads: CASSLPGGGPTGELFF. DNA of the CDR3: TGTGCCAGCAGTCTTCCGGGGGGAGGTCCCACCGGGGAGCTGTTTTTT.